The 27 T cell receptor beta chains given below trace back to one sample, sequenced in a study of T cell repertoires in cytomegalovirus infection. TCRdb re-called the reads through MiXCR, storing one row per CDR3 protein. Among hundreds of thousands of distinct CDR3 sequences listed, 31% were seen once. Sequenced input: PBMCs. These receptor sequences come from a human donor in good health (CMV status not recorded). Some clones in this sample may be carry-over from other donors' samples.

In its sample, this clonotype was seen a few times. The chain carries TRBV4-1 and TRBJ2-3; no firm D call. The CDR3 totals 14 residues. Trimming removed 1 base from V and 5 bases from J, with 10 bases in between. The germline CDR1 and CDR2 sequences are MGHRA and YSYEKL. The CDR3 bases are TGCGCCAGCAGCCAAGTGATCTTGATAGATACGCAGTATTTT. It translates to CASSQVILIDTQYF.

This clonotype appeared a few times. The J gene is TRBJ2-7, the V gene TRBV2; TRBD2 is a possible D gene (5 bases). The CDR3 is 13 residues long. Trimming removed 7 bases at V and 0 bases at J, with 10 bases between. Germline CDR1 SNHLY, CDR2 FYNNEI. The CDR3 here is CASIEGNSYEQYF. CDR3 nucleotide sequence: TGTGCCAGCATCGAGGGCAACTCCTACGAGCAGTACTTC.

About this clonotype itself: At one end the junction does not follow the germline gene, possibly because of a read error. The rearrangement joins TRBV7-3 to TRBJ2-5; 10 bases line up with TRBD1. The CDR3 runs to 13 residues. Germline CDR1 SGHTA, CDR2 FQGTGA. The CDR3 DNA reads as TGTTCCAGCAGCTGGACAGGGGGAGAGACCCAGTACTTC. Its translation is CSSSWTGGETQYF.

CDR3: CASSLGEQSEQFF. In nucleotides, the CDR3 is TGTGCCAGCAGCTTAGGAGAGCAGTCGGAGCAGTTCTTC. The chain has TRBV7-2 and TRBJ2-1; D is uncertain. The V and J ends lost 1 base and 10 bases respectively, with 11 bases between them. The CDR3 is 13 amino acids. Per the germline V gene, CDR1 is SGHTA and CDR2 is FQGNSA. The whole variable domain, filled in from reference TRBV7-2 and TRBJ2-1, reads GAGVSQSPSNKVTEKGKDVELRCDPISGHTALYWYRQSLGQGLEFLIYFQGNSAPDKSGLPSDRFSAERTGGSVSTLTIQRTQQEDSAVYLCASSLGEQSEQFFGPGTRLTVL.

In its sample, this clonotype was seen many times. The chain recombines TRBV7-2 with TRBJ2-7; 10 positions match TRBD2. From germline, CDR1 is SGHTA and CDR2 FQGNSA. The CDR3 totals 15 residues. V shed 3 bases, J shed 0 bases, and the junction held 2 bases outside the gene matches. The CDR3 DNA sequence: TGTGCCAGCAGCTTTTCTAGCGGGGGCTCCTACGAGCAGTACTTC. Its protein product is CASSFSSGGSYEQYF.

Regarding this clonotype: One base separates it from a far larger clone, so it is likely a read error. CDR3 bases: TGTGCCAGCAGCTTAGAGGACGAGCAGTACTTC. Amino acids: CASSLEDEQYF. V and J are TRBV7-4 and TRBJ2-7; D gene unclear. V dropped 1 base and J dropped 5 bases, with 3 bases sitting between them. In germline, CDR1 is SGHVT, CDR2 SQSDAQ. The CDR3 length is 11 residues. Variable domain in full (rest from reference TRBV7-4 and TRBJ2-7): GAGVSQSPRYKVAKRGRDVALRCDSISGHVTLYWYRQTLGQGSEVLTYSQSDAQRDKSGRPSGRFSAERPERSVSTLKIQRTEQGDSAVYLCASSLEDEQYFGPGTRLTVT.

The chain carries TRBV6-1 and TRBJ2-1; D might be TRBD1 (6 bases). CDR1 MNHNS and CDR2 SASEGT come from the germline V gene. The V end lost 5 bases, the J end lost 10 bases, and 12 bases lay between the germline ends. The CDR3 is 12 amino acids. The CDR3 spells CASSSGTGEQFF. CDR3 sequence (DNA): TGTGCCAGCAGTTCAGGAACAGGGGAGCAGTTCTTC.

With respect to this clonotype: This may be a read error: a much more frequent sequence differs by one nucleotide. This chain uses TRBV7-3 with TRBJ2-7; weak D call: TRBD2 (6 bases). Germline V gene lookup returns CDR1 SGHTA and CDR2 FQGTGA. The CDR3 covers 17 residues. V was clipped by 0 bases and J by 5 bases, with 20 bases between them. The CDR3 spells CASSLTGRSGWPDEQYF. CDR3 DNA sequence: TGTGCCAGCAGCTTAACTGGTCGGAGCGGGTGGCCGGACGAGCAGTACTTC.

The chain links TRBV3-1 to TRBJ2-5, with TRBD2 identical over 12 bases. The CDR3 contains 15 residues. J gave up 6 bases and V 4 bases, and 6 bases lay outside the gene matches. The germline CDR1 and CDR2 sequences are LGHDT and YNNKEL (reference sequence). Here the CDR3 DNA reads TGTGCCAGCAGCCTCCTGACTAGCGGGGGAAAGACCCAGTACTTC. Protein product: CASSLLTSGGKTQYF.

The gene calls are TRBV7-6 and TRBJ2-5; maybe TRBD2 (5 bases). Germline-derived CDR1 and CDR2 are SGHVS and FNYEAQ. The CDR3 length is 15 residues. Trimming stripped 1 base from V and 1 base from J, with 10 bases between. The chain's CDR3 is CASSLDLGVQETQYF. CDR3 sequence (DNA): TGTGCCAGCAGCTTAGATCTCGGGGTCCAAGAGACCCAGTACTTC.

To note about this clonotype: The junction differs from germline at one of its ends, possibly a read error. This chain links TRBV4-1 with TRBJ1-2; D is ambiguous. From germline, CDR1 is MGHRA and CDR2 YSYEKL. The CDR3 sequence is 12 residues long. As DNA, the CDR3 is TGCGCCAGCAGCCAAGATGCCTATGACTACACCTTC. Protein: CASSQDAYDYTF.

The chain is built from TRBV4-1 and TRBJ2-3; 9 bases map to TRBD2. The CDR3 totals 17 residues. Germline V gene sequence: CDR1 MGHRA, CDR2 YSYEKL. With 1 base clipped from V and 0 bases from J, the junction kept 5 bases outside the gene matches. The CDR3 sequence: CASSQGDSGGSTDTQYF. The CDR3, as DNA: TGCGCCAGCAGCCAAGGAGATAGCGGGGGAAGCACAGATACGCAGTATTTT.

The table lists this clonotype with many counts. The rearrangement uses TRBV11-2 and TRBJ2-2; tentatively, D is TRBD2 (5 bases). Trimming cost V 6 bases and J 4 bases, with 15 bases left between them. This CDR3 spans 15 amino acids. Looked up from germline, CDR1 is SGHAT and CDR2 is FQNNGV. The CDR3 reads CASRILRTGTGELFF. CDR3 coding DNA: TGTGCCAGCAGGATTCTACGGACTGGCACCGGGGAGCTGTTTTTT.

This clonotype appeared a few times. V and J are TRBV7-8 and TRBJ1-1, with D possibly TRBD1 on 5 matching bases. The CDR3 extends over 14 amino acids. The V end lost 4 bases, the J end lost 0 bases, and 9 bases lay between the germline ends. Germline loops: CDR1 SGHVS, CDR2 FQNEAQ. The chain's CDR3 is CASSSRQMNTEAFF. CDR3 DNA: TGTGCCAGCAGCTCCAGACAGATGAACACTGAAGCTTTCTTT.

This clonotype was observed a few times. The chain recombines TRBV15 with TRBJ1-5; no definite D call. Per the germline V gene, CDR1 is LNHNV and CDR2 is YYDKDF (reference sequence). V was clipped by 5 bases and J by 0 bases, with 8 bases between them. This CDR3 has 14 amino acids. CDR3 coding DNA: TGTGCCACCAGCCGTGAGGGTAGCAATCAGCCCCAGCATTTT. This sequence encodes CATSREGSNQPQHF.

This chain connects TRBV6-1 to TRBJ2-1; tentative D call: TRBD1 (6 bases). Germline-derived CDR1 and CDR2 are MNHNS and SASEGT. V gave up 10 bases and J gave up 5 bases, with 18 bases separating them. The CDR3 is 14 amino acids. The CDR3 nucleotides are TGTGCCATACGGCCGGGACACCCTAACAATGAGCAGTTCTTC. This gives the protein CAIRPGHPNNEQFF.

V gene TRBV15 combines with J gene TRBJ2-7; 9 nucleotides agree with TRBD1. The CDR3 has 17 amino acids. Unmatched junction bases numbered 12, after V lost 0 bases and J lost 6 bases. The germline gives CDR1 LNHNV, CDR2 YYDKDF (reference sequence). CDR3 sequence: CATSRDLIRDRVPEQYF. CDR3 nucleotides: TGTGCCACCAGCAGAGATCTTATCCGGGACAGGGTCCCCGAGCAGTACTTC.

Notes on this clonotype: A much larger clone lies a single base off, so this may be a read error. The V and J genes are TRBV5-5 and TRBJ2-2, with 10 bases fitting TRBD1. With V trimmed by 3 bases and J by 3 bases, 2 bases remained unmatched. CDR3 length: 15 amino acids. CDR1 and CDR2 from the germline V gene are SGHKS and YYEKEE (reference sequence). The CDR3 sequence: CASSWTGGDTGELFF. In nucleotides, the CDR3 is TGTGCCAGCAGCTGGACAGGGGGGGACACCGGGGAGCTGTTTTTT.

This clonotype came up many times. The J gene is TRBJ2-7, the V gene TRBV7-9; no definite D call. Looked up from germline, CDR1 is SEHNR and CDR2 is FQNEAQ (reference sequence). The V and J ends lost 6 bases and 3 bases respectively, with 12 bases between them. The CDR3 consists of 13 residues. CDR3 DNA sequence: TGTGCCAGCAGATCGCAACAACACTACGAGCAGTACTTC. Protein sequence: CASRSQQHYEQYF.

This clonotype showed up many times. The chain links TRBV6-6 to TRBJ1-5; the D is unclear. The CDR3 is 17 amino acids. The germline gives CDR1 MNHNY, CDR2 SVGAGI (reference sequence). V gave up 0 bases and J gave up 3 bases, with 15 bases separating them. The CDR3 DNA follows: TGTGCCAGCAGTTACTCGAGGCCCCCTTCATACAATCAGCCCCAGCATTTT. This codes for CASSYSRPPSYNQPQHF.

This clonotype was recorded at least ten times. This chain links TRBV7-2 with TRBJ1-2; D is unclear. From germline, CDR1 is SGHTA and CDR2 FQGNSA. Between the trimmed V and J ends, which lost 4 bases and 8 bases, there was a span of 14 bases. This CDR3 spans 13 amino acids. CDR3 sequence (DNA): TGTGCCAGCAGCTCATTCACGGCCTTGGGCTACACCTTC. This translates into CASSSFTALGYTF.

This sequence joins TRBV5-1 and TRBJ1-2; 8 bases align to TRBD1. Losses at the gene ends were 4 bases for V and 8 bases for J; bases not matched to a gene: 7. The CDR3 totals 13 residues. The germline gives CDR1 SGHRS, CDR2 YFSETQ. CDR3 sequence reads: CASSTQGVLGYTF. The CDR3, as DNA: TGCGCCAGCAGCACACAGGGGGTGTTGGGCTACACCTTC. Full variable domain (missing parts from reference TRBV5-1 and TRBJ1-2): KAGVTQTPRYLIKTRGQQVTLSCSPISGHRSVSWYQQTPGQGLQFLFEYFSETQRNKGNFPGRFSGRQFSNSRSEMNVSTLELGDSALYLCASSTQGVLGYTFGSGTRLTVV.

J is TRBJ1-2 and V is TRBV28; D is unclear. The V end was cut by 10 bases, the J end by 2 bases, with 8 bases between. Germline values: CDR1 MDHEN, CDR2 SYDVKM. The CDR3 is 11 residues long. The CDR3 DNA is TGTGCCATACGGGAAAACTATGGCTACACCTTC. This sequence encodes CAIRENYGYTF.

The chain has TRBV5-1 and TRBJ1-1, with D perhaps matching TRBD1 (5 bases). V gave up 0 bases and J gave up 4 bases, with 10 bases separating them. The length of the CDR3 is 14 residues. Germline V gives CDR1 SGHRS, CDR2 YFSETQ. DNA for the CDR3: TGCGCCAGCAGCTTGGGGAGCAGGGTCACTGAAGCTTTCTTT. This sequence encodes CASSLGSRVTEAFF.

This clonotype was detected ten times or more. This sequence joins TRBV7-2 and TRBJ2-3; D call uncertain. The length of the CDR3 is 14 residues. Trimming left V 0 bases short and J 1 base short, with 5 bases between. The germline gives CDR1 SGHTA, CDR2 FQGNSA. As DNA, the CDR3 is TGTGCCAGCAGCTTAGCCGAACGCACAGATACGCAGTATTTT. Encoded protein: CASSLAERTDTQYF. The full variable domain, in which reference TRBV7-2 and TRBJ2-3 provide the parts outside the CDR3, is GAGVSQSPSNKVTEKGKDVELRCDPISGHTALYWYRQSLGQGLEFLIYFQGNSAPDKSGLPSDRFSAERTGGSVSTLTIQRTQQEDSAVYLCASSLAERTDTQYFGPGTRLTVL.

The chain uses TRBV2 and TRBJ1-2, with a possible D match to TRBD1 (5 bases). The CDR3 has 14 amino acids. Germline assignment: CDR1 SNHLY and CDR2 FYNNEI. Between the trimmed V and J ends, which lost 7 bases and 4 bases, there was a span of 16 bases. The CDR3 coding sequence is TGTGCCAGCAAACGGGGTGACAGCTCCTATGGCTACACCTTC. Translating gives CASKRGDSSYGYTF.

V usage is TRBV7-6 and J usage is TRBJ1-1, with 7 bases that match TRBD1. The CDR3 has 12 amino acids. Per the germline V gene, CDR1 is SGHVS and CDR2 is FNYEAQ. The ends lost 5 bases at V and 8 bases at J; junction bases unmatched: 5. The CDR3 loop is CASSLGTEEAFF. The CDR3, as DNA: TGTGCCAGCAGCCTAGGGACAGAAGAAGCTTTCTTT.